Each of the 19 T cell receptor beta chains below was sequenced from the same sample in a study of regulatory T cells in long-lasting Graves disease. The authors built TCR beta libraries using iRepertoire HTBI primers and Arm-PCR of CDR3 regions. Using its own MiXCR run on the multiplex PCR reads, TCRdb lists one record per CDR3 protein. The data hold some 400,000 distinct CDR3 sequences, with 15% observed a single time. Time point denoted: newly diagnosed GD, antithyroid drugs for less than 3 months. The authors made the TCR library using RNA they extracted from PBMCs. Another study also made use of these data, one on T cells in Graves' hyperthyroidism and ophthalmopathy.

The sample was peripheral blood mononuclear cells (PBMCs), taken at new diagnosis, from a patient treated with antithyroid drugs. The receptors stem from a woman aged 25 to 45 with Graves disease.

The genes are TRBV7-2 and TRBJ2-5; 9 bases match TRBD2. This CDR3 comprises 14 residues. Trimming cost V 5 bases and J 5 bases; bases outside gene matches: 6. Per germline, CDR1 SGHTA and CDR2 FQGNSA. This CDR3 reads CASSQREVRETQYF. CDR3 coding DNA: TGTGCCAGCAGCCAGCGGGAGGTCCGGGAGACCCAGTACTTC.

This clonotype was seen at least ten times. The V and J genes are TRBV29-1 and TRBJ1-1, with 7 bases matching TRBD1. With 8 bases clipped from V and 5 bases from J, the junction kept 20 bases outside the gene matches. CDR3 size: 16 residues. In germline, CDR1 is SQVTM, CDR2 ANQGSEA. The CDR3 DNA follows: TGCAGCTCAACAGTCTCAGGGGGGGGCGCGAGGACTGAAGCTTTCTTT. Translation gives CSSTVSGGGARTEAFF.

This clonotype has only a few counts. The rearrangement joins TRBV20-1 to TRBJ1-1; D is perhaps TRBD1 (5 bases). Germline V CDR1 and CDR2: DFQATT, SNEGSKA (reference sequence). V lost 5 bases to trimming and J lost 4 bases, with 14 bases between them. The CDR3 contains 13 residues. In DNA, the CDR3 is TGCAGTGCTGGATCCAGGGTAGTCACTGAAGCTTTCTTT. Protein sequence: CSAGSRVVTEAFF.

This clonotype came up many times. V and J are TRBV24-1 and TRBJ2-1; tentatively, D is TRBD2 (5 bases). V was cut by 3 bases and J by 9 bases, with 11 bases left in between. There are 13 residues in the CDR3. Germline CDR1 KGHDR, CDR2 SFDVKD. Written as DNA, the CDR3 is TGTGCCACCAGTGATCCCGGGAAGGGTGAGCAGTTCTTC. Its protein is CATSDPGKGEQFF.

The table lists this clonotype with many counts. V usage is TRBV28 and J usage is TRBJ2-5, with 9 bases lining up with TRBD1. Losses at the gene ends were 5 bases for V and 5 bases for J; bases not matched to a gene: 12. This CDR3 is 16 amino acids long. Per the germline V gene, CDR1 is MDHEN and CDR2 is SYDVKM. The CDR3 is CASSQGPGTGTETQYF. The CDR3 nucleotides are TGTGCCAGCAGTCAAGGCCCCGGGACAGGGACCGAGACCCAGTACTTC.

Many counts were recorded for this clonotype. The chain joins TRBV10-3 to TRBJ1-1, with D uncertain. Per germline, CDR1 ENHRY and CDR2 SYGVKD. The CDR3 loop spans 14 amino acids. V was pared by 3 bases and J by 5 bases, with 13 bases between. CDR3 amino acids: CAISEAGSATEAFF. In DNA, the CDR3 is TGTGCCATCAGTGAAGCCGGGAGCGCGACTGAAGCTTTCTTT.

Many counts were recorded for this clonotype. V gene TRBV9 combines with J gene TRBJ2-5; a possible D gene is TRBD2 (8 bases). Germline V lookup: CDR1 SGDLS, CDR2 YYNGEE. The CDR3 totals 17 residues. V lost 0 bases and J 3 bases, leaving 18 bases between the germline ends. This CDR3 is CASSVDPGGLVKETQYF. CDR3 DNA: TGTGCCAGCAGCGTAGATCCAGGGGGACTAGTGAAAGAGACCCAGTACTTC.

A few counts support this clonotype. The J gene is TRBJ1-5, the V gene TRBV9; D may be TRBD1 (6 bases). V lost 4 bases and J lost 5, with 13 bases in between. The CDR3 runs 14 residues. Germline V lookup: CDR1 SGDLS, CDR2 YYNGEE. The CDR3 sequence: CASSPSGADQPQHF. The CDR3 DNA follows: TGTGCCAGCAGCCCCTCGGGGGCCGATCAGCCCCAGCATTTT.

A single count supports this clonotype. The chain uses TRBV20-1 and TRBJ2-1; tentative D call: TRBD1 (6 bases). Trimming stripped 0 bases from V and 3 bases from J, with 12 bases between. Germline V CDR1 and CDR2: DFQATT, SNEGSKA (reference sequence). The length of the CDR3 is 15 residues. In DNA form, the CDR3 reads TGCAGTGCTAGAGATGTGGCAGGGGACTACAATGAGCAGTTCTTC. Its protein is CSARDVAGDYNEQFF.

This clonotype was detected only a few times. The V gene is TRBV9, the J gene TRBJ2-2; possibly TRBD2 for D (6 bases). In germline, CDR1 is SGDLS, CDR2 YYNGEE. V lost 0 bases, J lost 6 bases, and 12 bases lay in between. The CDR3 contains 15 residues. As DNA, the CDR3 is TGTGCCAGCAGCGTAGCTACTAGCAGCCCCGGGGAGCTGTTTTTT. Translated, it gives CASSVATSSPGELFF.

The genes are TRBV7-2 and TRBJ1-2, with D perhaps TRBD1 (6 bases). Between the trimmed V and J ends, which lost 5 bases and 6 bases, there was a span of 19 bases. Germline V gene data show CDR1 as SGHTA and CDR2 as FQGNSA. This CDR3 is 15 amino acids long. Here the CDR3 DNA reads TGTGCCAGCAGCAACGGGGGAGGGGGGGGCAATGGCTACACCTTC. This gives the protein CASSNGGGGGNGYTF.

This clonotype was observed at least ten times. The chain recombines TRBV20-1 with TRBJ2-5; a possible D gene is TRBD2 (6 bases). Germline assignment: CDR1 DFQATT and CDR2 SNEGSKA (reference sequence). The CDR3 extends over 16 amino acids. V dropped 5 bases and J dropped 2 bases, with 21 bases sitting between them. The chain's CDR3 is CSALYPVGGAQETQYF. The CDR3 DNA is TGCAGTGCTCTCTATCCCGTCGGCGGGGCTCAAGAGACCCAGTACTTC.

This clonotype was seen many times. The chain employs TRBV27 and TRBJ2-5, with 12 bases that match TRBD2. The germline gives CDR1 MNHEY, CDR2 SMNVEV (reference sequence). Trimming removed 6 bases from V and 5 bases from J; junction bases left unmatched: 7. This CDR3 has 15 residues. Written as DNA, the CDR3 is TGTGCCAGCAGGATGGGGACTAGCGGGCGGGAGACCCAGTACTTC. It specifies CASRMGTSGRETQYF.

This clonotype was recorded at least ten times. The genes are TRBV18 and TRBJ2-5; TRBD2 aligns across 11 bases. This CDR3 contains 15 residues. Germline CDR1 KGHSH, CDR2 LQKENI. J lost 5 bases, V lost 8 bases, and 10 bases had no gene match. The CDR3 DNA follows: TGTGCCAGCGCCAACGGACTAGCGGGTAGGGAGACCCAGTACTTC. It codes for CASANGLAGRETQYF.

The V and J genes are TRBV6-1 and TRBJ2-1; 12 positions match TRBD2. The ends lost 3 bases at V and 0 bases at J; junction bases unmatched: 12. There are 20 residues in the CDR3. Germline CDR1 MNHNS, CDR2 SASEGT. The CDR3 spells CASSEWLLAGGTSSYNEQFF. The CDR3 region has the DNA TGTGCCAGCAGTGAGTGGTTACTAGCGGGAGGCACCAGCTCCTACAATGAGCAGTTCTTC.

The J gene is TRBJ2-2, the V gene TRBV20-1, with TRBD2 matching over 9 bases. V lost 1 base and J lost 6; bases outside the gene matches: 6. The CDR3 loop spans 15 amino acids. The germline V gene has CDR1 DFQATT and CDR2 SNEGSKA (reference sequence). CDR3 in DNA: TGCAGTGCTAGAGTCCGCGGGAGGGCCCCCGGGGAGCTGTTTTTT. Protein: CSARVRGRAPGELFF.

At least ten counts were recorded for this clonotype. The chain recombines TRBV28 with TRBJ2-7, with 10 bases fitting TRBD2. CDR3 length: 16 residues. CDR1 is MDHEN and CDR2 is SYDVKM in the germline V gene. The ends lost 2 bases at V and 4 bases at J; junction bases unmatched: 8. This chain's CDR3 is CASSLSAASGSYEQYF. The CDR3, as DNA: TGTGCCAGCAGTTTAAGTGCGGCTAGCGGGAGTTACGAGCAGTACTTC.

This chain connects TRBV4-1 to TRBJ2-1, with D tentatively TRBD2 (6 bases). In germline, CDR1 is MGHRA, CDR2 YSYEKL. V lost 4 bases, J lost 7 bases, and 17 bases lay in between. The CDR3 loop spans 15 amino acids. The CDR3 region is CASSLWGSRGNEQFF. The DNA of the CDR3 is TGCGCCAGCAGCCTATGGGGGTCCCGGGGGAATGAGCAGTTCTTC.

This clonotype appeared many times. This rearrangement joins TRBV20-1 to TRBJ1-2, with D tentatively TRBD1 (5 bases). Between the trimmed V and J ends, which lost 1 base and 8 bases, there was a span of 11 bases. Germline CDR1 reads DFQATT; CDR2 reads SNEGSKA (reference sequence). The CDR3 sequence is 12 residues long. This chain's CDR3 is CSARVGDGGYTF. Written as DNA, the CDR3 is TGCAGTGCTAGAGTAGGGGATGGCGGCTACACCTTC.